These T cell receptor beta chains were read from a single sample in a study of blood T cell repertoires in COVID-19. The method was immunoSEQ multiplex PCR; TCRdb's version includes in-frame clones alone and lacks a portion of them. The sample has around 250,000 clones, around 87% seen once. The sequencing input was peripheral blood. These receptors all come from a woman aged 70 to 79 with active or convalescent COVID-19. The CDR3 runs from the conserved cysteine through the conserved F or W. D genes are given only for firm matches. Clone size is not always given. Where it is, it says once, few, many or a class for expanded clones.

>TRBV6-5|-|-|TRBJ1-1
CASSLTPNTEAFF
TGTGCCAGCAGTCTTACACCTAACACTGAAGCTTTCTTT
>TRBV5-1|-|-|TRBJ2-2
CASSGPGQSTGELFF
TGCGCCAGCAGCGGACCGGGACAATCGACCGGGGAGCTGTTTTTT
>TRBV6-4|TRBD2|-|TRBJ2-3
CASSAQGGSGTDTQYF
TGTGCCAGCAGTGCCCAGGGAGGGAGCGGCACAGATACGCAGTATTTT
>TRBV6-6|-|once|TRBJ1-2
CASSATGSRGYTF
TGTGCCAGCAGTGCAACAGGGTCGCGTGGCTACACCTTC
>TRBV6-2/TRBV6-3|-|-|TRBJ1-1
CASSEGTTRTEAFF
TGTGCCAGCAGTGAGGGGACAACGAGGACTGAAGCTTTCTTT
>TRBV6-1|-|-|TRBJ1-5
CASSQHGRNQPQHF
TGTGCCAGCAGCCAACACGGGAGGAATCAGCCCCAGCATTTT
>TRBV6-2/TRBV6-3|TRBD2|-|TRBJ2-7
CASSYSGASYEQYF
TGTGCCAGCAGTTACAGCGGGGCCTCCTACGAGCAGTACTTC
>TRBV6-5|-|-|TRBJ1-5
CASTRTATLDQPQHF
TGTGCCAGCACCCGGACAGCGACCCTTGATCAGCCCCAGCATTTT
>TRBV6-5|-|-|TRBJ1-1
CASGRGPTEAFF
TGTGCCAGCGGGCGGGGGCCCACTGAAGCTTTCTTT
>TRBV9|-|-|TRBJ1-6
CASSVEGRANSPLHF
TGTGCCAGCAGCGTCGAGGGGAGGGCGAATTCACCCCTCCACTTT
>TRBV9|-|few|TRBJ2-7
CASSGTGNSYEQYF
TGTGCCAGCAGCGGGACGGGGAACTCCTACGAGCAGTACTTC
>TRBV28|-|-|TRBJ1-3
CASSLLGAAGNTIYF
TGTGCCAGCAGTTTATTGGGGGCTGCTGGAAACACCATATATTTT
>TRBV27|-|-|TRBJ1-2
CASSGGSYGYTF
TGTGCCAGCAGTGGGGGCTCCTATGGCTACACCTTC
>TRBV30|-|-|TRBJ2-1
CAWSVAWEQFF
TGTGCCTGGAGTGTGGCCTGGGAGCAGTTCTTC
>TRBV12-3/TRBV12-4|-|few|TRBJ1-5
CASSQASNQPQHF
TGTGCCAGCAGTCAGGCCAGCAATCAGCCCCAGCATTTT
>TRBV7-3|TRBD2|-|TRBJ2-1
CASSLAGGESYNEQFF
TGTGCCAGCAGCTTAGCGGGGGGCGAATCCTACAATGAGCAGTTCTTC
>TRBV19|TRBD1|once|TRBJ1-4
CASSKGTVNEKLFF
TGTGCCAGTAGTAAGGGGACAGTAAATGAAAAACTGTTTTTT
>TRBV12-3/TRBV12-4|TRBD1|few|TRBJ1-2
CASSLGQGYGYTF
TGTGCCAGCAGTTTGGGACAGGGTTATGGCTACACCTTC
>TRBV13|-|-|TRBJ1-4
CASSSSGTTGEKLFF
TGTGCCAGCAGCTCATCCGGGACTACCGGTGAAAAACTGTTTTTT
>TRBV5-6|-|-|TRBJ2-3
CASSSTGTDTQYF
TGTGCCAGCTCTTCAACAGGCACAGATACGCAGTATTTT
>TRBV12-3/TRBV12-4|TRBD1|few|TRBJ1-1
CASSDRGRTEAFF
TGTGCCAGCAGTGACAGGGGGAGAACTGAAGCTTTCTTT
>TRBV19|-|-|TRBJ1-5
CASSISRSQPQHF
TGTGCCAGTAGTATTTCGAGGTCTCAGCCCCAGCATTTT
>TRBV11-2|-|-|TRBJ1-1
CASSLGWEWGRGTEAFF
TGTGCCAGCAGCTTAGGGTGGGAGTGGGGGCGCGGCACTGAAGCTTTCTTT
>TRBV7-9|-|-|TRBJ1-1
CASSLSQGIAEAFF
TGTGCCAGCAGCTTATCACAGGGAATCGCTGAAGCTTTCTTT
>TRBV4-3|TRBD2|-|TRBJ2-1
CASSRVAGGTYNEQFF
TGCGCCAGCAGCCGAGTAGCGGGGGGAACCTACAATGAGCAGTTCTTC
>TRBV5-4|-|-|TRBJ2-5
CASSPEVGEDETQYF
TGTGCCAGCAGCCCTGAGGTCGGAGAGGATGAGACCCAGTACTTC
>TRBV7-2|TRBD1|-|TRBJ2-7
CASSLVTGTGSSYEQYF
TGTGCCAGCAGCCTCGTCACCGGGACAGGGAGTTCCTACGAGCAGTACTTC